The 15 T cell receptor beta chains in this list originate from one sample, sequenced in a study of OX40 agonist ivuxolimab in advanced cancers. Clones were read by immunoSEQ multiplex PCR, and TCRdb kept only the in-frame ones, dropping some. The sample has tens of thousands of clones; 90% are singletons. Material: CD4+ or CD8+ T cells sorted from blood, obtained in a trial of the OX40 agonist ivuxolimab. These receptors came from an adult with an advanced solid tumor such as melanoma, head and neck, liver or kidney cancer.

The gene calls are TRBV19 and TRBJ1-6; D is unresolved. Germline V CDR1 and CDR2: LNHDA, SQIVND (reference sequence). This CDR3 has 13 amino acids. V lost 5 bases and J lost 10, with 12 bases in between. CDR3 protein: CASSAGLNSPLHF. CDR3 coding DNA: TGTGCCAGTAGTGCCGGACTTAACTCACCCCTCCACTTT.

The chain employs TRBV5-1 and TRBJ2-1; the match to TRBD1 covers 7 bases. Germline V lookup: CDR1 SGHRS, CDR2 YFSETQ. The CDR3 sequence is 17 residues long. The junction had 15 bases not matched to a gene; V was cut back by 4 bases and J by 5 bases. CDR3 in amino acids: CASSTRRDSRAHNEQFF. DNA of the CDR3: TGCGCCAGCAGCACAAGACGGGACAGTCGGGCACACAATGAGCAGTTCTTC.

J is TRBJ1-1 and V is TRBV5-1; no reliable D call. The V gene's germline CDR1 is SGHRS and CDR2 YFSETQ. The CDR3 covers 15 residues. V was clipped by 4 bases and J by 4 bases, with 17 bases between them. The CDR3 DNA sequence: TGCGCCAGCAGCACAACAGTTGTTCGGGGCACTGAAGCTTTCTTT. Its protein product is CASSTTVVRGTEAFF. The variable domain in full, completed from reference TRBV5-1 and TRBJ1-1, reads KAGVTQTPRYLIKTRGQQVTLSCSPISGHRSVSWYQQTPGQGLQFLFEYFSETQRNKGNFPGRFSGRQFSNSRSEMNVSTLELGDSALYLCASSTTVVRGTEAFFGQGTRLTVV.

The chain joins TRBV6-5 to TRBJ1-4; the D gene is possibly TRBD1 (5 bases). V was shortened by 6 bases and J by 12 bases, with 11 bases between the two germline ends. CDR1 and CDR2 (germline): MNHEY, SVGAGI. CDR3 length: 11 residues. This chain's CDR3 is CASRGTGELFF. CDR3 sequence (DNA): TGTGCCAGCAGGGGGACGGGGGAACTGTTTTTT.

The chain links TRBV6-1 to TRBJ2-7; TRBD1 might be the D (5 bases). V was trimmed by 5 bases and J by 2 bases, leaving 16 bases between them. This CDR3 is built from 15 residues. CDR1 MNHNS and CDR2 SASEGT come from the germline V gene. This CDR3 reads CASSQEYRTAYEQYF. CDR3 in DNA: TGTGCCAGCAGTCAAGAGTACAGGACCGCCTACGAGCAGTACTTC.

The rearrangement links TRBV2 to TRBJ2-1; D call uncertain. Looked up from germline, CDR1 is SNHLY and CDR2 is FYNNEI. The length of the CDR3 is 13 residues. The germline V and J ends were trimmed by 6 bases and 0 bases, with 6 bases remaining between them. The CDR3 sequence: CASSASSYNEQFF. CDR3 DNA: TGTGCCAGCAGCGCGAGCTCCTACAATGAGCAGTTCTTC. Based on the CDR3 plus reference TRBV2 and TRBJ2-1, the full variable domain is EPEVTQTPSHQVTQMGQEVILRCVPISNHLYFYWYRQILGQKVEFLVSFYNNEISEKSEIFDDQFSVERPDGSNFTLKIRSTKLEDSAMYFCASSASSYNEQFFGPGTRLTVL.

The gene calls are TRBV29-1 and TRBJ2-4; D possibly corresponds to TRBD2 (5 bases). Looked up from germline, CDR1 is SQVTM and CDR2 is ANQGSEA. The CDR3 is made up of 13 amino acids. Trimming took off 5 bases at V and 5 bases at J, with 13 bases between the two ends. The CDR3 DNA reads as TGCAGCGTTTTACCGGGAACCCAAAACATTCAGTACTTC. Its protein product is CSVLPGTQNIQYF.

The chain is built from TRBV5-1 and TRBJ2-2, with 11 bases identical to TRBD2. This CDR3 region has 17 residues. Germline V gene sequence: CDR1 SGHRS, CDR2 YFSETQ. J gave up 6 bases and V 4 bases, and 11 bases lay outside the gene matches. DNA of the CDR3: TGCGCCAGCAGCCTAGCGGGGGGTTTACGGCTCGCCGGGGAGCTGTTTTTT. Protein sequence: CASSLAGGLRLAGELFF.

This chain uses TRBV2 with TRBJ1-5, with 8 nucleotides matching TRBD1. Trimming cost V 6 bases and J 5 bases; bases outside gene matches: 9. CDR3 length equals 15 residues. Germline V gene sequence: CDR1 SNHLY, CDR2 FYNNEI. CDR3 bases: TGTGCCAGCAGCCGGGGGGACAGGAGATATCAGCCCCAGCATTTT. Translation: CASSRGDRRYQPQHF.

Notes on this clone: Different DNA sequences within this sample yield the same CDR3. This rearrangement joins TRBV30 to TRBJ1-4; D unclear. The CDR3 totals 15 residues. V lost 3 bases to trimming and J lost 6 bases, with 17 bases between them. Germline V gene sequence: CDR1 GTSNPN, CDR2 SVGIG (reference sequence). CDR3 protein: CAWRGPGPPDEKLFF. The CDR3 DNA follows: TGTGCCTGGAGAGGTCCCGGGCCTCCGGATGAAAAACTGTTTTTT.

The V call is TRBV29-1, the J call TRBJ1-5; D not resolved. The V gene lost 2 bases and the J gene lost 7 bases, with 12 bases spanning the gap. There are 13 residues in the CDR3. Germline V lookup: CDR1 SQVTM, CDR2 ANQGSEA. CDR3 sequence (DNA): TGCAGCGTTGAACCGGGGATCGGGCAGCCCCAGCATTTT. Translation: CSVEPGIGQPQHF. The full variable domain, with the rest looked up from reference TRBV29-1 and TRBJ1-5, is SAVISQKPSRDICQRGTSLTIQCQVDSQVTMMFWYRQQPGQSLTLIATANQGSEATYESGFVIDKFPISRPNLTFSTLTVSNMSPEDSSIYLCSVEPGIGQPQHFGDGTRLSIL.

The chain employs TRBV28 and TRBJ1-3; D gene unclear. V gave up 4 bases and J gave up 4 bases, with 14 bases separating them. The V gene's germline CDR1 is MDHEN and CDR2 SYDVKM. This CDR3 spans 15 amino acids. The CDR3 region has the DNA TGTGCCAGCAGTTCCCCCGGGCAGAGAGGAAACACCATATATTTT. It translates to CASSSPGQRGNTIYF.

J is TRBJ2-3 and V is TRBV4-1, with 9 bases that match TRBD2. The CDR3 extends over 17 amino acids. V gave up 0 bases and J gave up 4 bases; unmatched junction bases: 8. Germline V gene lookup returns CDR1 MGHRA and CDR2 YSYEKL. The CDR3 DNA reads TGCGCCAGCAGCCAAGAAACCGGGACTAGCCAGGCAGATACGCAGTATTTT. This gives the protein CASSQETGTSQADTQYF.

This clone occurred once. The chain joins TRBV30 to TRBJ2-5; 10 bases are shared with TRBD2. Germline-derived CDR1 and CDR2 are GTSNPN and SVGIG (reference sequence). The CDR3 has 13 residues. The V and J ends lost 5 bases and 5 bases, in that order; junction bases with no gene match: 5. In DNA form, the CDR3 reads TGTGCCTGGGAGCGGGGGGGCATGGAGACCCAGTACTTC. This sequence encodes CAWERGGMETQYF.

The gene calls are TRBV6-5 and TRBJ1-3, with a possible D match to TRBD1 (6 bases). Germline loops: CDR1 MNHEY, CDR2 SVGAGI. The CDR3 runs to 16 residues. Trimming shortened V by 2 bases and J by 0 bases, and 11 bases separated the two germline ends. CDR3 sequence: CASSYTQQGSGNTIYF. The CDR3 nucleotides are TGTGCCAGCAGTTACACGCAACAGGGCTCTGGAAACACCATATATTTT.